The 27 T cell receptor beta chains below were found in one sample sequenced in a study of T cell repertoires in cytomegalovirus infection. The antigens of these receptors remain unknown. TCRdb processed the reads anew with MiXCR; each CDR3 protein has one entry. The sample contains 300,000 to 400,000 distinct CDR3 sequences, 25% of which appear only once. Sequenced material: cultured PBMCs, taken from culture after CMV antigen stimulation. These receptors came from a human donor in good health (CMV status not recorded). Some clones in this sample may be carry-over from other donors' samples.

This chain links TRBV12-3 or TRBV12-4 with TRBJ2-7; possibly TRBD1 for D (6 bases). The CDR3 runs 15 residues. The V gene lost 6 bases and the J gene lost 6 bases, with 21 bases spanning the gap. The chain's CDR3 is CASSLTGGGSGEQYV. The CDR3 nucleotides read TGTGCCAGCAGCCTCACTGGTGGGGGCTCAGGCGAGCAGTACGTC.

The chain employs TRBV6-2 or TRBV6-3 and TRBJ2-7; D is undetermined. The V gene's germline CDR1 is MNHEY and CDR2 SVGEGT. The ends were cut back, 8 bases at V and 4 bases at J, with 18 bases in the middle. The CDR3 totals 14 residues. The DNA of the CDR3 is TGTGCCAGCTCTCTCCGGGCCCAGGATTACGAGCAGTACTTC. This codes for CASSLRAQDYEQYF.

J is TRBJ1-2 and V is TRBV6-2 or TRBV6-3; 8 bases fit TRBD1. Germline assignment: CDR1 MNHEY and CDR2 SVGEGT. The J segment lost 4 bases and the V segment lost 7 bases, leaving 8 bases of the junction unmatched. This CDR3 has 14 residues. The CDR3, as DNA: TGTGCCAGCACCAAAGCCGGGACAGGCTATGGCTACACCTTC. It codes for CASTKAGTGYGYTF.

The chain joins TRBV7-6 to TRBJ2-1; TRBD2 matches 10 bases. Trimming at V came to 8 bases and at J to 9 bases, leaving 13 bases not matched to a gene. This CDR3 has 15 amino acids. Germline CDR1 reads SGHVS; CDR2 reads FNYEAQ. CDR3 in DNA: TGTGCCAGCCGCGCGTCGGCTAGCGGGAGAGGTGAGCAGTTCTTC. This codes for CASRASASGRGEQFF.

This chain's CDR3 is CASSARDRGNEQFF. CDR3 bases: TGCGCCAGCAGCGCCCGGGACAGGGGTAATGAGCAGTTCTTC. The J gene is TRBJ2-1, the V gene TRBV4-3; 10 bases agree with TRBD1. CDR3 length: 14 amino acids. Trimming took 5 bases from V and 7 from J; bases not matched to a gene: 5. Germline V gene sequence: CDR1 LGHNA, CDR2 YSLEER.

The gene calls are TRBV15 and TRBJ2-1; TRBD2 matches at 7 bases. The CDR3 runs 21 residues. Germline CDR1 LNHNV, CDR2 YYDKDF (reference sequence). V dropped 1 base and J dropped 6; count of bases not matched to a gene: 24. CDR3 nucleotides: TGTGCCACCAGCAGAGTAGTGGAGTGGTCCCTGGGCGGGAGTGTCCTCAATGAGCAGTTCTTC. Encoded protein: CATSRVVEWSLGGSVLNEQFF.

V usage is TRBV11-3 and J usage is TRBJ2-2; D gene uncertain. Germline CDR1 SGHNT, CDR2 YENEEA. The CDR3 runs to 14 residues. V was pared by 5 bases and J by 3 bases, with 10 bases between. As DNA, the CDR3 is TGTGCCAGCAGCACCCGGAGAGACACCGGGGAGCTGTTTTTT. Residues: CASSTRRDTGELFF. The complete variable domain, with remaining parts taken from reference TRBV11-3 and TRBJ2-2, reads EAGVVQSPRYKIIEKKQPVAFWCNPISGHNTLYWYLQNLGQGPELLIRYENEEAVDDSQLPKDRFSAERLKGVDSTLKIQPAELGDSAVYLCASSTRRDTGELFFGEGSRLTVL.

J is TRBJ2-5 and V is TRBV6-1; 8 bases agree with TRBD2. V lost 6 bases and J lost 3; bases outside the gene matches: 12. Germline V gene lookup returns CDR1 MNHNS and CDR2 SASEGT. The length of the CDR3 is 16 residues. CDR3 DNA: TGTGCCAGCAGGGACCTGGACGGGGGGGCGGAAGAGACCCAGTACTTC. Protein sequence: CASRDLDGGAEETQYF.

Comment on this clonotype: One junction end does not reproduce the germline sequence, and a read error may be involved. The chain combines TRBV7-2 with TRBJ1-3; the D is unclear. The CDR3 contains 13 residues. CDR1 is SGHTA, CDR2 FQGNSA, per germline. In DNA form, the CDR3 reads TGTGTCAGCAGCTTAGGCCCCGGGGACACCATATATTTT. Protein: CVSSLGPGDTIYF.

The rearrangement links TRBV28 to TRBJ2-1; TRBD1 or TRBD2 may be the D gene (5 bases each). V lost 6 bases, J lost 9 bases, and 15 bases lay in between. Germline V CDR1 and CDR2: MDHEN, SYDVKM. CDR3 length equals 13 residues. The CDR3, as DNA: TGTGCCAGCAGATTGGGGACCCGGGGTGAGCAGTTCTTC. The encoded protein is CASRLGTRGEQFF.

This clonotype appeared a few times. This CDR3 is CASSLERGRRGDTQYF. The DNA for the CDR3 is TGTGCCAGCAGCTTAGAACGAGGGAGGCGAGGGGATACGCAGTATTTT. The chain is built from TRBV7-2 and TRBJ2-3; D possibly corresponds to TRBD2 (6 bases). The CDR3 length is 16 residues. From germline, CDR1 is SGHTA and CDR2 FQGNSA. With 1 base removed from V and 6 bases from J, the gap between germline ends came to 17 bases.

V and J are TRBV12-3 or TRBV12-4 and TRBJ2-1; TRBD2 agrees at 7 bases. CDR3 length: 15 amino acids. Unmatched junction bases numbered 10, after V lost 4 bases and J lost 7 bases. CDR3 in amino acids: CASSSRGLVRNEQFF. In DNA, the CDR3 is TGTGCCAGCAGTTCCAGAGGACTAGTTCGGAATGAGCAGTTCTTC.

This clonotype appeared a few times. V usage is TRBV7-2 and J usage is TRBJ2-1; D possibly corresponds to TRBD2 (5 bases). This CDR3 contains 14 residues. The germline V and J ends were trimmed by 6 bases and 3 bases, with 12 bases remaining between them. The germline gives CDR1 SGHTA, CDR2 FQGNSA. CDR3 DNA sequence: TGTGCCAGCAGACCAACTAGTAGCTACAATGAGCAGTTCTTC. It codes for CASRPTSSYNEQFF.

This sequence joins TRBV29-1 and TRBJ2-2, with unresolved D. V was clipped by 7 bases and J by 3 bases, with 9 bases between them. In germline, CDR1 is SQVTM, CDR2 ANQGSEA. The CDR3 consists of 12 residues. CDR3 region: CSASLYTGELFF. The CDR3 DNA sequence: TGCAGCGCATCCCTCTACACCGGGGAGCTGTTTTTT.

The sample holds a few counts of this clonotype. The chain has TRBV2 and TRBJ1-4; D not resolved. Trimming took 4 bases from V and 13 from J, leaving 13 bases between them. This CDR3 contains 12 residues. CDR1 is SNHLY and CDR2 is FYNNEI in the germline V gene. The CDR3 DNA sequence: TGTGCCAGCAGTGCCGCCCAGGCTCCACTGTTTTTT. Translating it yields CASSAAQAPLFF.

CDR3 residues: CASGERQGDDNEQFF. CDR3 DNA: TGTGCCAGCGGAGAAAGACAGGGGGACGACAATGAGCAGTTCTTC. The chain links TRBV6-2 or TRBV6-3 to TRBJ2-1; 9 bases map to TRBD1. The CDR3 has 15 residues. CDR1 is MNHEY and CDR2 is SVGEGT in the germline V gene. V shed 8 bases, J shed 5 bases, and the junction held 10 bases outside the gene matches.

This clonotype occurred a few times. The chain carries TRBV7-9 and TRBJ1-1, with TRBD1 identical over 10 bases. The germline CDR1 and CDR2 sequences are SEHNR and FQNEAQ (reference sequence). The V gene end was trimmed by 2 bases and the J gene end by 3 bases; junction bases not matched to a gene: 6. The CDR3 totals 16 residues. This CDR3 is CASSLMVGTGDTEAFF. CDR3 nucleotide sequence: TGTGCCAGCAGCTTAATGGTCGGGACAGGGGACACTGAAGCTTTCTTT.

This clonotype was detected only a few times. The chain carries TRBV7-2 and TRBJ2-7; D ambiguous. V was clipped by 0 bases and J by 3 bases, with 15 bases between them. This CDR3 is 16 amino acids long. From germline, CDR1 is SGHTA and CDR2 FQGNSA. The CDR3 loop reads CASSLALGGTNYEQYF. CDR3 sequence (DNA): TGTGCCAGCAGCTTAGCGCTGGGCGGAACAAACTACGAGCAGTACTTC.

This clonotype was seen ten or more times. This sequence joins TRBV11-2 and TRBJ2-7, with TRBD1 identical over 11 bases. Germline values: CDR1 SGHAT, CDR2 FQNNGV. The CDR3 totals 20 residues. The junction had 18 bases not matched to a gene; V was cut back by 0 bases and J by 5 bases. In DNA form, the CDR3 reads TGTGCCAGCAGCTTAGATCGGGTTTTTAGGACAGGGGGCGCGGTACACGAGCAGTACGTC. Its protein product is CASSLDRVFRTGGAVHEQYV.

The J gene is TRBJ2-1, the V gene TRBV6-2 or TRBV6-3; 12 nucleotides agree with TRBD2. In germline, CDR1 is MNHEY, CDR2 SVGEGT. V lost 6 bases and J lost 4; bases outside the gene matches: 7. This CDR3 is built from 16 residues. The CDR3 region has the DNA TGTGCCAGCAGCCGAAGGACTAGCGGGAAATACAATGAGCAGTTCTTC. It yields the protein CASSRRTSGKYNEQFF.

The rearrangement joins TRBV5-1 to TRBJ2-3; possibly TRBD2 for D (6 bases). V shed 0 bases and J shed 9 bases, with 11 bases lying between them. The CDR3 loop spans 13 amino acids. Germline CDR1 is SGHRS and CDR2 is YFSETQ. The CDR3 nucleotides are TGCGCCAGCAGCTTGGCCCCCGCGGGGACGCAGTATTTT. The encoded protein is CASSLAPAGTQYF.

This clonotype was picked up many times. This sequence joins TRBV12-3 or TRBV12-4 and TRBJ1-5; 7 positions agree with TRBD1. V lost 5 bases, J lost 3 bases, and 4 bases stayed unmatched. This CDR3 is 14 amino acids long. DNA of the CDR3: TGTGCCAGCAGTCCAGGGGGTCTCAATCAGCCCCAGCATTTT. Its protein product is CASSPGGLNQPQHF.

Ten or more counts support this clonotype. The rearrangement links TRBV7-8 to TRBJ2-1; D gene ambiguous. The CDR3 runs to 13 residues. The ends were cut back, 3 bases at V and 2 bases at J, with 5 bases in the middle. Per the germline V gene, CDR1 is SGHVS and CDR2 is FQNEAQ. The DNA for the CDR3 is TGTGCCAGCAGCTTTCAGCCCTACAATGAGCAGTTCTTC. Amino acid sequence: CASSFQPYNEQFF.

The V and J genes are TRBV20-1 and TRBJ2-5; D is possibly TRBD1 or TRBD2 (5 bases each). The CDR3 consists of 14 residues. Trimming removed 6 bases from V and 4 bases from J, with 18 bases in between. CDR1 and CDR2 (germline): DFQATT, SNEGSKA (reference sequence). Here the CDR3 reads CSATGTLKGETQYF. As DNA, the CDR3 is TGCAGTGCCACCGGGACCCTCAAGGGAGAGACCCAGTACTTC.

This clonotype was observed a few times. The chain employs TRBV15 and TRBJ1-1, with 7 bases identical to TRBD1. This CDR3 is built from 16 residues. Trimming took 4 bases from V and 0 from J; bases not matched to a gene: 8. Per the germline V gene, CDR1 is LNHNV and CDR2 is YYDKDF (reference sequence). The CDR3 region has the DNA TGTGCCACCAGCATGGGGGGGACAGCTTTGAACACTGAAGCTTTCTTT. Protein: CATSMGGTALNTEAFF.

This clonotype came up a few times. The V and J genes are TRBV7-2 and TRBJ2-5, with D tentatively TRBD2 (6 bases). V was pared by 3 bases and J by 2 bases, with 10 bases between. The CDR3 loop spans 14 amino acids. Looked up from germline, CDR1 is SGHTA and CDR2 is FQGNSA. CDR3 in DNA: TGTGCCAGCAGCTTCATAGGAGGGCAAGAGACCCAGTACTTC. Amino acid sequence: CASSFIGGQETQYF.

The chain links TRBV14 to TRBJ2-7; the D is unclear. CDR1 is SGHDN, CDR2 FVKESK, per germline. The CDR3 loop spans 15 amino acids. The V and J ends lost 1 base and 5 bases respectively, with 15 bases between them. The CDR3 coding sequence is TGTGCCAGCAGCCAAGTTAGGAATTTAGCCGACGAGCAGTACTTC. Translation: CASSQVRNLADEQYF.